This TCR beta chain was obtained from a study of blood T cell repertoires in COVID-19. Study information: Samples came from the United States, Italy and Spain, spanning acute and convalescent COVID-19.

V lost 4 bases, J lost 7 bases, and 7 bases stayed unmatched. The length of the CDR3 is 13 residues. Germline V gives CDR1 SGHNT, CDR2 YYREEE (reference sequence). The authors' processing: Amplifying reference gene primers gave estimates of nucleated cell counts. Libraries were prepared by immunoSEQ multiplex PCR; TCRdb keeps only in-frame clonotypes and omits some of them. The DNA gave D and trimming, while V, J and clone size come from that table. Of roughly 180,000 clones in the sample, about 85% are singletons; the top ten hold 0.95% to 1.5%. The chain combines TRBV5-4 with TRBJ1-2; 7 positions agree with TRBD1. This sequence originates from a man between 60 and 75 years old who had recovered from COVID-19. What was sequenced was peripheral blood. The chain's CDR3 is CASSGPGQPGYTF. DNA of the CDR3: TGTGCCAGCAGCGGACCGGGACAGCCTGGCTACACCTTC.